These T cell receptor beta chains were read from a single sample in a study of cytomegalovirus exposure and HLA in healthy donors. TCRdb keeps only in-frame clones here, not all; method: immunoSEQ multiplex PCR. The sample has roughly 190,000 clones; approximately 78% are singletons. The sample consisted of PBMCs. The receptors originated from a woman aged 18-35 years in good health and CMV-seronegative. The CDR3 runs from the conserved cysteine through the conserved F or W. D genes are given only for firm matches. Clone size, where shown, is once, few, many, or a class for clones that have expanded.

j_gene,d_gene,abundance,v_gene,CDR3nt,CDR3aa
TRBJ2-7,TRBD1,NA,TRBV28,TGTGCCAGCAGTCTGGGACAGGCAACGGTAGGGCAGTACTTC,CASSLGQATVGQYF
TRBJ1-6,TRBD1,NA,TRBV6-1,TGTGCCAGCCAGGGACAGCAAAATTCACCCCTCCACTTT,CASQGQQNSPLHF
TRBJ2-6,NA,few,TRBV7-6,TGTGCCAGCAGCTTAAATACTGGGGCCAACGTCCTGACTTTC,CASSLNTGANVLTF
TRBJ2-2,TRBD2,NA,TRBV9,TGTGCCAGCAGCGAGAGCGGGGCGAACACCGGGGAGCTGTTTTTT,CASSESGANTGELFF
TRBJ2-7,NA,NA,TRBV6-1,TGTGCCGCGGGGACGGTAACCTACGAGCAGTACTTC,CAAGTVTYEQYF
TRBJ2-7,TRBD2,few,TRBV6-1,TGTGCCAGCAGTGAAGCGCTGGTAGGACTAGCGGGAGTTCGGTACTTC,CASSEALVGLAGVRYF
TRBJ1-1,NA,NA,TRBV18,TGTGCCAGCTCACCACTAGTGATCACTGAAGCTTTCTTT,CASSPLVITEAFF
TRBJ1-2,NA,NA,TRBV6-6,TGTGCCAGCAGACCGGGATCTAACTATGGCTACACCTTC,CASRPGSNYGYTF
TRBJ1-1,NA,NA,TRBV5-1,TGCGCCAGCACCCAGGGTTCTATGAACACTGAAGCTTTCTTT,CASTQGSMNTEAFF
TRBJ2-7,TRBD1,NA,TRBV5-1,TGCGCCAGCAGCTTGGTTGTTGTGACAGGGGGTACCTACGAGCAGTACTTC,CASSLVVVTGGTYEQYF
TRBJ1-2,NA,NA,TRBV9,TGTGCCAGCAGCGTAGGAGCAGGAGGAGGCTATGGCTACACCTTC,CASSVGAGGGYGYTF
TRBJ1-2,NA,once,TRBV28,TGTGCCAGCAGTTCAGACTATGGCTACACCTTC,CASSSDYGYTF
TRBJ1-2,NA,NA,TRBV2,TGTGCCCCCTCCCCGCAGCCGGGTGGAGGCTACACCTTC,CAPSPQPGGGYTF
TRBJ2-7,NA,NA,TRBV5-4,TGTGCCAGCAGCCCGAGCGGTAGCTCCTACGAGCAGTACTTC,CASSPSGSSYEQYF
TRBJ1-5,NA,NA,TRBV7-9,TGTGCCAGCAGCCCTGACAGGAACCCCAATCAGCCCCAGCATTTT,CASSPDRNPNQPQHF
TRBJ2-7,NA,NA,TRBV6-1,TGTGCCAGCAGTGACAGCTACGAGCAGTACTTC,CASSDSYEQYF
TRBJ2-7,TRBD2,NA,TRBV5-1,TGCGCCAGCAGCTTTCAGGCTAGCGGGCCGGAGCAGTACTTC,CASSFQASGPEQYF
TRBJ2-7,TRBD2,NA,TRBV7-9,TGTGCCAGCAGCCTGATAGCGGGAGGGCCTGTCTTGTACGAGCAGTACTTC,CASSLIAGGPVLYEQYF
TRBJ1-6,TRBD1,NA,TRBV5-1,TGCGCCAGCAGCCGGGGGACAGCTAATAATTCACCCCTCCACTTT,CASSRGTANNSPLHF
TRBJ2-7,NA,NA,TRBV12-5,TGTGCTAGTGGTCCGCCGAGCGAGCAGTACTTC,CASGPPSEQYF
TRBJ1-1,TRBD1,NA,TRBV10-2,TGCGCCAGCGGCCCAGAGACAGGGCGCACTGAAGCTTTCTTT,CASGPETGRTEAFF
TRBJ1-4,NA,NA,TRBV6-5,TGTGCCAGCCGTGGACAGAATGGTGAAAAACTGTTTTTT,CASRGQNGEKLFF
TRBJ1-5,TRBD1,few,TRBV6-5,TGTGCCAGCAGTTACAGCAGGGGGTTTAATCAGCCCCAGCATTTT,CASSYSRGFNQPQHF
TRBJ2-7,NA,NA,TRBV11-1,TGTGCCAGCAGCGTACGGGATTCCAACTACGAGCAGTACTTC,CASSVRDSNYEQYF
TRBJ2-1,NA,NA,TRBV13,TGTGCCAGCAGCTTTAGCGCTAGCTCCTACAATGAGCAGTTCTTC,CASSFSASSYNEQFF
TRBJ2-5,NA,once,TRBV21-1,TGTGCCAGCACCCCAAGGGGGGGAGGGGAGACCCAGTACTTC,CASTPRGGGETQYF
TRBJ2-2,TRBD2,NA,TRBV19,TGTGCCAGTAGTATCAGCGGGGTCGGGGCGAACACCGGGGAGCTGTTTTTT,CASSISGVGANTGELFF
TRBJ1-5,TRBD1,once,TRBV5-4,TGTGCCAGCAGCTTCCAGGGGGGCAATCAGCCCCAGCATTTT,CASSFQGGNQPQHF
TRBJ2-7,NA,NA,TRBV18,TGTGCCAGCTCACTAAAGGGGGAGCACGAGCAGTACTTC,CASSLKGEHEQYF
TRBJ1-2,TRBD1,NA,TRBV28,TGTGCCAGCTTCGTCCGGGACAGGGCTGCTAACTATGGCTACACCTTC,CASFVRDRAANYGYTF
TRBJ2-1,TRBD2,NA,TRBV4-1,TGCGCCAGCAGCTACCTTCGAAGCGGGGGGGAGGATGAGCAGTTCTTC,CASSYLRSGGEDEQFF
TRBJ1-6,NA,few,TRBV5-6,TGTGCCAGCAGCATTTATTCCTATAATTCACCCCTCCACTTT,CASSIYSYNSPLHF
TRBJ2-1,TRBD1,NA,TRBV19,TGTGCCAGTAGCCCCGGGACAGGGGACTACAATGAGCAGTTCTTC,CASSPGTGDYNEQFF
TRBJ2-5,TRBD1,NA,TRBV9,TGTGCCAGCAGCGGACTTTCGGGACAGGTTGGCGAGACCCAGTACTTC,CASSGLSGQVGETQYF
TRBJ1-1,NA,NA,TRBV5-1,TGCGCCAGCAGCTTGGCCGGGCAGGGTGACACTGAAGCTTTCTTT,CASSLAGQGDTEAFF
TRBJ2-1,NA,NA,TRBV6-1,TGTGCCAGCAGTGAATCCCCTCCACGCTCTAGGTATGAGCAGTTCTTC,CASSESPPRSRYEQFF
TRBJ2-1,NA,NA,TRBV5-4,TGTGCCAGCAGCTCTGACTCACGCTTCGGGGATGAGCAGTTCTTC,CASSSDSRFGDEQFF
TRBJ2-7,TRBD1,NA,TRBV23-1,TGCGCCAGCCAACCTTTAGACAGGGGGCTTTACGAGCAGTACTTC,CASQPLDRGLYEQYF
TRBJ1-6,NA,NA,TRBV27,TGTGCCAGCAGTTCCCTAGGAGGGCGCAACTCCCCCCTCCACTTT,CASSSLGGRNSPLHF
TRBJ1-1,NA,few,TRBV28,TGTGCCAGCATTCTGCCGGGGTGGAGCACTGAAGCTTTCTTT,CASILPGWSTEAFF
TRBJ1-1,NA,few,TRBV25-1,TGTGCCAGCAGCCCGACAGGACTGAACACTGAAGCTTTCTTT,CASSPTGLNTEAFF
TRBJ1-1,TRBD1,NA,TRBV7-2,TGTGCCAGCAGCTTGACAGGGTGGGGGAACACTGAAGCTTTCTTT,CASSLTGWGNTEAFF
TRBJ2-1,TRBD1,NA,TRBV6-7,TGTGCCAGCAGTTACAGACGACAGGGCGGCTACAATGAGCAGTTCTTC,CASSYRRQGGYNEQFF
TRBJ2-1,TRBD2,NA,TRBV7-2,TGTGCCAGCAGCACCGGAGGGACTAGCGGGAGTTACAATGAGCAGTTCTTC,CASSTGGTSGSYNEQFF
TRBJ2-3,TRBD2,NA,TRBV5-1,TGCGCCAGCAGCTTGAATAGCGGGGGACTATTCACAGATACGCAGTATTTT,CASSLNSGGLFTDTQYF
TRBJ2-1,TRBD2,NA,TRBV5-1,TGCGCCAGCAACTTAGGGCCGAGGGGTGGACTAGCGGATTACAATGAGCAGTTCTTC,CASNLGPRGGLADYNEQFF
TRBJ2-5,TRBD1,NA,TRBV30,TGTGCCTGGGGAACAGGGGACCGGGAGACCCAGTACTTC,CAWGTGDRETQYF
TRBJ2-2,NA,NA,TRBV30,TGTGCCTGGGCCAGGGTTTATGGGGAGCTGTTTTTT,CAWARVYGELFF
TRBJ1-1,NA,NA,TRBV7-8,TGTGCCAGCAGCTTAGTCCGTCCAGGGGTTAGTCGGGGAGCTTTCTTT,CASSLVRPGVSRGAFF
TRBJ1-6,NA,NA,TRBV7-8,TGTGCCAGCAGCTTTGGTCGGTACGTGAGCTCCTATAATTCACCCCTCCACTTT,CASSFGRYVSSYNSPLHF
TRBJ1-5,NA,NA,TRBV2,TGTGCCAGCGGGCCGTGGCCCCAGCATTTT,CASGPWPQHF
TRBJ1-1,NA,NA,TRBV6-5,TGTGCCAGCAGGCTTGACACTAACACTGAAGCTTTCTTT,CASRLDTNTEAFF
TRBJ2-2,NA,NA,TRBV11-3,TGTGCCAGCAGTCCCAATAGCCTGGAGCTGTTTTTT,CASSPNSLELFF
TRBJ2-7,TRBD2,NA,TRBV28,TGTGCCAGCAGCTATGCAGCGGGAGACTACTACGAGCAGTACTTC,CASSYAAGDYYEQYF
TRBJ2-3,TRBD1,NA,TRBV6-5,TGTGCCAGCAGTCCCCTACAGGGGAATACGCAGTATTTT,CASSPLQGNTQYF
TRBJ1-3,TRBD1,NA,TRBV7-8,TGTGCCAGCAGCTTTGACAGGGGGCCTGGAAACACCATATATTTT,CASSFDRGPGNTIYF